This T cell receptor beta chain originates from a study of glioma-infiltrating T cells after dendritic cell vaccination. Study-level information: Monocyte-derived dendritic cells, cultured seven days with IL-4 and GM-CSF, were pulsed with autologous tumor lysate. Dendritic cell vaccine was injected intradermally three times, biweekly.

Data came from immunoSEQ multiplex PCR; TCRdb stores just in-frame clones and leaves some out. The table lists over 90,000 clones, more than 70% of them singletons. The time point: after dendritic cell vaccination, including at tumor progression/relapse. The sequencing used blood, collected after dendritic cell vaccination. The sequence was collected from a human donor with glioblastoma.

Here the CDR3 reads CASSLGAGVPYEQYF. CDR3 DNA sequence: TGTGCCAGCAGTTTAGGTGCAGGGGTTCCCTACGAGCAGTACTTC. The chain carries TRBV28 and TRBJ2-7; TRBD1 might be the D (6 bases). Germline CDR1 MDHEN, CDR2 SYDVKM. The CDR3 extends over 15 amino acids. Trimming removed 2 bases at V and 2 bases at J, with 13 bases between.